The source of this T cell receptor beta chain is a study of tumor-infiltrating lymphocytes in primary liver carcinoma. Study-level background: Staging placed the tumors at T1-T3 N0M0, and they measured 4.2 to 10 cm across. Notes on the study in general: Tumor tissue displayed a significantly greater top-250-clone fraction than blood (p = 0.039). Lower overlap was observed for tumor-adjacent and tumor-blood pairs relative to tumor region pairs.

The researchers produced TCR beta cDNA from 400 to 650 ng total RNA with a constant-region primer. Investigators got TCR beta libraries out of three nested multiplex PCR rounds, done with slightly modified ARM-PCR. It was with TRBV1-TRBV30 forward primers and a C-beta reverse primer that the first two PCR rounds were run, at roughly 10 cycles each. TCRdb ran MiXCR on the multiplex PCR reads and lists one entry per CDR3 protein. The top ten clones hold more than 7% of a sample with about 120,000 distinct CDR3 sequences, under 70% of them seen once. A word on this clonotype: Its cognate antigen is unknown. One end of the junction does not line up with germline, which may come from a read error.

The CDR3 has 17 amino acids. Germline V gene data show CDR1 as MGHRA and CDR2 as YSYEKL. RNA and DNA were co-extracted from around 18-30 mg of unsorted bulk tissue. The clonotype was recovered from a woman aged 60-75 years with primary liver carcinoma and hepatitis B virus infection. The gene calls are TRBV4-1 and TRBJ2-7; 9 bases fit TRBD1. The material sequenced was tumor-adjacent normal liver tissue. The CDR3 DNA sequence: TGCGCCTGCAGCCGAGAAGGACAGGGGAGCACCCCCTACGAGCAGTACTTC. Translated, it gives CACSREGQGSTPYEQYF.